One and the same sample provided the 32 T cell receptor beta chains below, sequenced in a study of blood T cell repertoires in COVID-19. Profiling relied on immunoSEQ multiplex PCR, and the TCRdb table lists in-frame clones only, not all of them. The data contain over 200,000 clones, around 80% of them singletons. The sample comprised peripheral blood. The origin of the receptors is a woman aged 40-49 years with acute or convalescent COVID-19.

The chain has TRBV6-6 and TRBJ2-7, with 7 bases identical to TRBD1. The ends lost 7 bases at V and 4 bases at J; junction bases unmatched: 10. CDR1 is MNHNY and CDR2 is SVGAGI in the germline V gene (reference sequence). The CDR3 is made up of 14 amino acids. The chain's CDR3 is CASKRYQGEYEQYF. The DNA of the CDR3 is TGTGCCAGCAAACGGTACCAGGGGGAATACGAGCAGTACTTC.

This clone was seen a single time. This chain uses TRBV5-5 with TRBJ2-3, with a weak D call TRBD1 (6 bases). The germline V gene has CDR1 SGHKS and CDR2 YYEKEE (reference sequence). The CDR3 covers 16 residues. The germline V and J ends were trimmed by 2 bases and 3 bases, with 16 bases remaining between them. CDR3 nucleotides: TGTGCCAGCAGCTTTGAACAGGGTTCCGGGACAGATACGCAGTATTTT. Protein sequence: CASSFEQGSGTDTQYF.

This clone showed up just a few times. The V call is TRBV5-1, the J call TRBJ2-1, with 16 nucleotides matching TRBD2. CDR3 length: 16 amino acids. V shed 4 bases and J 7 bases; nucleotides not matched to a gene: 5. The germline gives CDR1 SGHRS, CDR2 YFSETQ. In DNA, the CDR3 is TGCGCCAGCAGCATCGGGACTAGCGGGAGGGGAAATGAGCAGTTCTTC. This gives the protein CASSIGTSGRGNEQFF.

Remarks on this clone: This likely came from a read error, as a far larger clone is one base away. The rearrangement links TRBV5-5 to TRBJ2-7, with a weak D call TRBD1 (6 bases). Per germline, CDR1 SGHKS and CDR2 YYEKEE (reference sequence). V was cut by 4 bases and J by 3 bases, with 11 bases left in between. The CDR3 is 13 amino acids. The CDR3 DNA reads as TGTGCCAGCAGCAGCCGGGACAACTACGAGCAGTACTTC. Translation gives CASSSRDNYEQYF.

V is TRBV6-5 and J is TRBJ1-1; D call uncertain. V was cut by 6 bases and J by 1 base, with 9 bases left in between. The CDR3 has 13 residues. The germline V gene has CDR1 MNHEY and CDR2 SVGAGI. The CDR3 is CASSLQENTEAFF. The CDR3, as DNA: TGTGCCAGCAGCCTCCAGGAGAACACTGAAGCTTTCTTT.

The V call is TRBV10-3, the J call TRBJ2-7; D gene uncertain. The CDR3 has 14 residues. Trimming stripped 2 bases from V and 0 bases from J, with 8 bases between. Looked up from germline, CDR1 is ENHRY and CDR2 is SYGVKD. The CDR3 loop reads CAISELSSSYEQYF. In nucleotides, the CDR3 is TGTGCCATCAGTGAGCTCTCGAGCTCCTACGAGCAGTACTTC.

The chain joins TRBV7-2 to TRBJ2-3, with 8 nucleotides matching TRBD1. There are 17 residues in the CDR3. Trimming at V came to 1 base and at J to 5 bases, leaving 11 bases not matched to a gene. Germline CDR1 is SGHTA and CDR2 is FQGNSA. DNA for the CDR3: TGTGCCAGCAGCTTAGTGAGGGTTAACAGGGGGGTAGATACGCAGTATTTT. Its translation: CASSLVRVNRGVDTQYF. Complete variable domain (other parts from reference TRBV7-2 and TRBJ2-3): GAGVSQSPSNKVTEKGKDVELRCDPISGHTALYWYRQSLGQGLEFLIYFQGNSAPDKSGLPSDRFSAERTGGSVSTLTIQRTQQEDSAVYLCASSLVRVNRGVDTQYFGPGTRLTVL.

The V gene is TRBV28, the J gene TRBJ1-4, with a possible D match to TRBD1 (6 bases). Between the trimmed V and J ends, which lost 7 bases and 4 bases, there was a span of 13 bases. CDR1 MDHEN and CDR2 SYDVKM come from the germline V gene. This CDR3 comprises 14 residues. CDR3 in amino acids: CASTNAGVNEKLFF. The CDR3 nucleotides are TGTGCCAGCACCAACGCAGGGGTTAATGAAAAACTGTTTTTT.

This chain links TRBV30 with TRBJ2-1, with D possibly TRBD1 on 5 matching bases. The germline V gene encodes CDR1 GTSNPN and CDR2 SVGIG (reference sequence). The CDR3 contains 14 residues. V was trimmed by 3 bases and J by 1 base, leaving 10 bases between them. The CDR3 is CAWRIGQSYNEQFF. CDR3 DNA sequence: TGTGCCTGGAGAATTGGACAATCCTACAATGAGCAGTTCTTC.

V gene TRBV27 combines with J gene TRBJ2-3; D is undetermined. Trimming took off 7 bases at V and 1 base at J, with 9 bases between the two ends. The CDR3 sequence is 13 residues long. Per the germline V gene, CDR1 is MNHEY and CDR2 is SMNVEV (reference sequence). This chain's CDR3 is CASTRQGTDTQYF. Written as DNA, the CDR3 is TGTGCCAGCACCAGGCAGGGCACAGATACGCAGTATTTT.

The rearrangement uses TRBV30 and TRBJ1-2; TRBD1 might be the D (6 bases). This CDR3 has 17 residues. The ends were cut back, 8 bases at V and 4 bases at J, with 29 bases in the middle. The germline gives CDR1 GTSNPN, CDR2 SVGIG (reference sequence). The CDR3 sequence is CALLEGGAPTRFYGYTF. CDR3 coding DNA: TGTGCCCTTTTGGAAGGGGGGGCCCCAACCCGCTTCTATGGCTACACCTTC.

The rearrangement links TRBV6-5 to TRBJ2-3, with D perhaps matching TRBD1 (6 bases). CDR1 is MNHEY and CDR2 is SVGAGI in the germline V gene. The CDR3 length is 13 residues. CDR3 nucleotides: TGTGCTTTTAGACAGGTCAGCACAGATACGCAGTATTTT. Protein sequence: CAFRQVSTDTQYF.

The genes are TRBV3-1 (or the pseudogene TRBV3-2) and TRBJ1-2; tentatively, D is TRBD1 (6 bases). The V gene's germline CDR1 is LGHDT and CDR2 YNNKEL (reference sequence). This CDR3 is built from 19 residues. Between the trimmed V and J ends, which lost 1 base and 7 bases, there was a span of 28 bases. CDR3 nucleotide sequence: TGTGCCAGCAGCCAAGGGCTTGGGACAACTCGGTTTGGGGTGCGTGGCTACACCTTC. It yields the protein CASSQGLGTTRFGVRGYTF.

The chain links TRBV19 to TRBJ1-4, with D perhaps TRBD1 (5 bases). This CDR3 comprises 15 residues. V lost 6 bases, J lost 4 bases, and 15 bases lay in between. The V gene's germline CDR1 is LNHDA and CDR2 SQIVND (reference sequence). The CDR3 DNA sequence: TGTGCCAGTAGCCTTCGGGCGGGGGATAATGAAAAACTGTTTTTT. It is translated as CASSLRAGDNEKLFF.

The chain has TRBV6-5 and TRBJ2-3; 8 bases fit TRBD1. With 6 bases clipped from V and 2 bases from J, the junction kept 1 base outside the gene matches. This CDR3 has 13 amino acids. Germline V gives CDR1 MNHEY, CDR2 SVGAGI. CDR3 amino acids: CASRDRVTDTQYF. Here the CDR3 DNA reads TGTGCCAGCAGGGACAGGGTCACAGATACGCAGTATTTT.

The chain has TRBV5-6 and TRBJ2-3, with 7 positions matching TRBD2. J lost 8 bases, V lost 0 bases, and 9 bases had no gene match. This CDR3 spans 15 amino acids. CDR1 is SGHDT, CDR2 YYEEEE, per germline. CDR3 sequence: CASSLALLGRVTQYF. CDR3 bases: TGTGCCAGCAGCTTGGCGCTACTAGGGAGGGTTACGCAGTATTTT.

The chain has TRBV2 and TRBJ2-7; D is ambiguous. Germline V gene lookup returns CDR1 SNHLY and CDR2 FYNNEI. The CDR3 contains 12 residues. V lost 7 bases, J lost 2 bases, and 9 bases lay in between. CDR3 sequence (DNA): TGTGCCAGCACCCAAATAGCCTACGAGCAGTACTTC. Amino acids: CASTQIAYEQYF.

The table lists this clone with a count of one. This rearrangement joins TRBV15 to TRBJ2-7, with D possibly matching TRBD2 (6 bases). V gave up 3 bases and J gave up 2 bases, with 8 bases separating them. Per the germline V gene, CDR1 is LNHNV and CDR2 is YYDKDF (reference sequence). The CDR3 has 13 amino acids. The chain's CDR3 is CATSRTRTYEQYF. The CDR3 bases are TGTGCCACCAGCAGGACTAGAACCTACGAGCAGTACTTC.

The chain is built from TRBV7-6 and TRBJ1-4; D is perhaps TRBD1 (5 bases). This CDR3 contains 14 residues. CDR1 SGHVS and CDR2 FNYEAQ come from the germline V gene. Trimming stripped 5 bases from V and 6 bases from J, with 13 bases between. The CDR3: CASSQGEGDEKLFF. The CDR3 DNA reads TGTGCCAGCAGCCAAGGGGAGGGCGATGAAAAACTGTTTTTT.

This clone was recorded only once. J is TRBJ2-5 and V is TRBV4-1; weak D call: TRBD1 (6 bases). The CDR3 is made up of 13 amino acids. V gave up 1 base and J gave up 10 bases, with 13 bases separating them. Germline lookup yields CDR1 MGHRA and CDR2 YSYEKL. The DNA of the CDR3 is TGCGCCAGCAGCCAAGGGGGTCTAGGGGGCCAGTACTTC. Its translation is CASSQGGLGGQYF.

This chain connects TRBV10-3 to TRBJ2-1; D is possibly TRBD1 (5 bases). V was trimmed by 8 bases and J by 0 bases, leaving 8 bases between them. Germline-derived CDR1 and CDR2 are ENHRY and SYGVKD. The CDR3 sequence is 13 residues long. The CDR3 reads CAIGADSYNEQFF. The CDR3 region has the DNA TGTGCCATCGGGGCGGACTCCTACAATGAGCAGTTCTTC.

The J gene is TRBJ2-1, the V gene TRBV14, with D uncertain. Germline CDR1 reads SGHDN; CDR2 reads FVKESK. The CDR3 loop spans 13 amino acids. V was shortened by 1 base and J by 6 bases, with 7 bases between the two germline ends. Here the CDR3 reads CASSQGGANEQFF. In DNA form, the CDR3 reads TGTGCCAGCAGCCAAGGCGGAGCCAATGAGCAGTTCTTC.

This sequence joins TRBV4-1 and TRBJ2-7, with a tentative D call TRBD2 (7 bases). V lost 1 base and J lost 2, with 12 bases in between. Looked up from germline, CDR1 is MGHRA and CDR2 is YSYEKL. This CDR3 spans 15 amino acids. DNA for the CDR3: TGCGCCAGCAGCCAAGTTGACGGGGGGCCCTACGAGCAGTACTTC. It encodes CASSQVDGGPYEQYF.

J is TRBJ1-3 and V is TRBV10-3; D not certain. CDR1 is ENHRY, CDR2 SYGVKD, per germline. The CDR3 has 13 amino acids. V was cut by 4 bases and J by 4 bases, with 8 bases left in between. The DNA for the CDR3 is TGTGCCATCAGTGGGGCGGGAGGAAACACCATATATTTT. This encodes CAISGAGGNTIYF.

The rearrangement joins TRBV9 to TRBJ2-7; 11 bases align to TRBD2. V lost 2 bases to trimming and J lost 7 bases; unmatched junction nucleotides: 11. CDR1 and CDR2 (germline): SGDLS, YYNGEE. The CDR3 length is 16 residues. CDR3 residues: CASSVTSGRGLGEQYF. DNA of the CDR3: TGTGCCAGCAGCGTTACTAGCGGGAGAGGTTTAGGGGAGCAGTACTTC.

CDR3 loop: CASSYTMGADGYTF. CDR3 sequence (DNA): TGTGCCAGCAGCTACACTATGGGGGCCGATGGCTACACCTTC. The V and J genes are TRBV3-1 (or the pseudogene TRBV3-2) and TRBJ1-2; D might be TRBD1 (6 bases). Trimming removed 5 bases from V and 6 bases from J, with 16 bases in between. The CDR3 is 14 residues long. Germline V gene sequence: CDR1 LGHDT, CDR2 YNNKEL (reference sequence).

The sample holds a few counts of this clone. The chain joins TRBV12-5 to TRBJ2-2, with 12 bases that match TRBD1. Trimming removed 4 bases from V and 7 bases from J; junction bases left unmatched: 13. This CDR3 comprises 18 residues. Looked up from germline, CDR1 is LGHNT and CDR2 is FRNRAP. CDR3 protein: CASGSPGTGGRLGGELFF. The CDR3 region has the DNA TGTGCTAGTGGTTCCCCCGGGACAGGGGGCCGTTTGGGCGGGGAGCTGTTTTTT.

This clone was seen only once. This chain uses TRBV2 with TRBJ1-5; 7 bases align to TRBD1. The CDR3 consists of 17 residues. The V gene's germline CDR1 is SNHLY and CDR2 FYNNEI. V shed 6 bases and J 2 bases; nucleotides not matched to a gene: 13. The CDR3 reads CASSRDRVEMGNQPQHF. The CDR3 coding sequence is TGTGCCAGCAGCCGAGACAGGGTAGAAATGGGCAATCAGCCCCAGCATTTT.

This clone has just one count. The chain links TRBV4-2 to TRBJ2-1; TRBD2 matches 9 bases. CDR1 LGHNA and CDR2 YNFKEQ come from the germline V gene. V lost 1 base and J lost 4; bases outside the gene matches: 5. This CDR3 contains 16 residues. The CDR3 here is CASSQASGRSYNEQFF. The DNA of the CDR3 is TGTGCCAGCAGCCAAGCGAGCGGGAGGTCTTACAATGAGCAGTTCTTC.

This chain connects TRBV27 to TRBJ1-6; D is perhaps TRBD1 (5 bases). The CDR3 extends over 15 amino acids. V lost 2 bases and J 7 bases, leaving 12 bases between the germline ends. The germline gives CDR1 MNHEY, CDR2 SMNVEV (reference sequence). The CDR3 nucleotides are TGTGCCAGCAGTTTAGGCAGGGCTCTAAATTCACCCCTCCACTTT. Translation gives CASSLGRALNSPLHF.

The chain carries TRBV11-2 and TRBJ2-5; D gene ambiguous. CDR1 and CDR2 (germline): SGHAT, FQNNGV. The CDR3 has 13 residues. V dropped 9 bases and J dropped 0 bases, with 11 bases sitting between them. The CDR3 DNA is TGTGCCAGTCGACTTGTGTACCAAGAGACCCAGTACTTC. Encoded protein: CASRLVYQETQYF.

The genes are TRBV6-6 and TRBJ2-7; TRBD2 aligns across 7 bases. This CDR3 is built from 12 residues. Germline values: CDR1 MNHNY, CDR2 SVGAGI (reference sequence). As DNA, the CDR3 is TGTGCGGGGGGGGTGAGCTCCTACGAGCAGTACTTC. Its translation is CAGGVSSYEQYF.